These 22 T cell receptor beta chains originate from one sample sequenced in a study of control samples from healthy donors and cancer patients. The protocol was immunoSEQ multiplex PCR, while the TCRdb copy is restricted to in-frame clones and leaves out a portion. Of some 51,000 clones listed, roughly 95% are singletons. The specimen was blood. The origin of the receptors is a woman aged 18-35 years in good health.

The chain recombines TRBV4-1 with TRBJ2-1; no firm D call. Germline V gene sequence: CDR1 MGHRA, CDR2 YSYEKL. The CDR3 contains 13 residues. The V gene lost 2 bases and the J gene lost 5 bases, with 7 bases spanning the gap. The CDR3 spells CASSQHSDNEQFF. CDR3 sequence (DNA): TGCGCCAGCAGCCAACACAGTGACAATGAGCAGTTCTTC.

The chain couples TRBV4-3 to TRBJ2-5; TRBD2 might be the D (5 bases). V dropped 0 bases and J dropped 4 bases, with 15 bases sitting between them. The CDR3 consists of 16 residues. Germline CDR1 is LGHNA and CDR2 is YSLEER. CDR3 loop: CASSQDRASPLETQYF. The CDR3 bases are TGCGCCAGCAGCCAAGACCGGGCTAGCCCTTTAGAGACCCAGTACTTC.

The chain combines TRBV6-4 with TRBJ1-1, with 8 bases identical to TRBD1. Germline V gene sequence: CDR1 MRHNA, CDR2 SNTAGT. The CDR3 sequence is 14 residues long. With 2 bases clipped from V and 5 bases from J, the junction kept 4 bases outside the gene matches. The CDR3 DNA sequence: TGTGCCAGCAGTGACACGAACAGGGGGACTGAAGCTTTCTTT. Amino acid sequence: CASSDTNRGTEAFF.

As for this clone: One end of the junction fails to match germline, which may point to a read error. The chain has TRBV7-7 and TRBJ1-1; no clear D. Germline CDR1 is SSHAT and CDR2 is FNYEAQ (reference sequence). The CDR3 extends over 13 amino acids. The CDR3 sequence: CASSLDPFTEAFF. The CDR3 DNA follows: TGTGCTAGCAGCTTGGATCCTTTCACTGAAGCTTTCTTT.

This chain links TRBV6-1 with TRBJ1-1; perhaps TRBD1 as D (6 bases). This CDR3 has 16 amino acids. CDR1 is MNHNS, CDR2 SASEGT, per germline. Trimming shortened V by 4 bases and J by 2 bases, and 17 bases separated the two germline ends. DNA of the CDR3: TGTGCCAGCAGTGCCCCCTTACAGGGCTTAAACACTGAAGCTTTCTTT. Its protein is CASSAPLQGLNTEAFF.

The chain links TRBV7-9 to TRBJ1-2, with no clear D. The CDR3 loop spans 14 amino acids. Looked up from germline, CDR1 is SEHNR and CDR2 is FQNEAQ (reference sequence). V shed 3 bases and J shed 7 bases, with 15 bases lying between them. CDR3 region: CASSLDSEGFGYTF. The CDR3 DNA follows: TGTGCCAGCAGCTTGGATTCAGAAGGTTTTGGCTACACCTTC.

The chain has TRBV5-4 and TRBJ1-2; a possible D gene is TRBD1 (5 bases). V lost 3 bases to trimming and J lost 8 bases, with 20 bases between them. Germline loops: CDR1 SGHNT, CDR2 YYREEE (reference sequence). The CDR3 is made up of 15 amino acids. CDR3 nucleotides: TGTGCCAGCAGCTCGGTGGGGCAGGGTTTCAACGGCTACACCTTC. This sequence encodes CASSSVGQGFNGYTF.

The chain couples TRBV2 to TRBJ1-1, with a possible D match to TRBD1 (5 bases). Trimming removed 6 bases from V and 1 base from J, with 12 bases in between. Germline values: CDR1 SNHLY, CDR2 FYNNEI. This CDR3 has 14 residues. CDR3 region: CASSPGPWNTEAFF. CDR3 sequence (DNA): TGTGCCAGCAGCCCGGGACCTTGGAACACTGAAGCTTTCTTT.

The J gene is TRBJ1-1, the V gene TRBV29-1, with no clear D. The CDR3 length is 13 residues. Germline V gene data show CDR1 as SQVTM and CDR2 as ANQGSEA. Trimming pared 2 bases from V and 0 bases from J, leaving 7 bases between. CDR3 DNA sequence: TGCAGCGTTGAAAACAGCTTGAACACTGAAGCTTTCTTT. It encodes CSVENSLNTEAFF.

V gene TRBV6-5 combines with J gene TRBJ2-1; 12 bases fit TRBD2. CDR1 and CDR2 from the germline V gene are MNHEY and SVGAGI. The length of the CDR3 is 14 residues. V shed 8 bases and J 4 bases; nucleotides not matched to a gene: 3. The chain's CDR3 is CASGLAGGYNEQFF. CDR3 nucleotides: TGTGCCAGCGGTCTAGCGGGGGGGTACAATGAGCAGTTCTTC.

The CDR3 region has the DNA TGTGCCAGCAAACCTCCGGAAGGTTTCACCGGGGAGCTGTTTTTT. This gives the protein CASKPPEGFTGELFF. This chain links TRBV2 with TRBJ2-2; D ambiguous. The germline V gene encodes CDR1 SNHLY and CDR2 FYNNEI. CDR3 length: 15 residues. The ends were cut back, 7 bases at V and 4 bases at J, with 16 bases in the middle.

This chain connects TRBV2 to TRBJ1-1, with TRBD1 matching 8 bases. Germline values: CDR1 SNHLY, CDR2 FYNNEI. The V segment lost 5 bases and the J segment 7 bases; nucleotides outside the gene matches: 9. The CDR3 totals 14 residues. The chain's CDR3 is CASSTPHGQGEAFF. CDR3 nucleotides: TGTGCCAGCAGTACACCCCATGGACAGGGTGAAGCTTTCTTT. The entire variable domain, with the rest obtained from reference TRBV2 and TRBJ1-1, is as follows: EPEVTQTPSHQVTQMGQEVILRCVPISNHLYFYWYRQILGQKVEFLVSFYNNEISEKSEIFDDQFSVERPDGSNFTLKIRSTKLEDSAMYFCASSTPHGQGEAFFGQGTRLTVV.

This chain connects TRBV11-2 to TRBJ1-2, with 7 nucleotides matching TRBD1. CDR1 is SGHAT and CDR2 is FQNNGV in the germline V gene. V gave up 5 bases and J gave up 4 bases; unmatched junction bases: 19. The CDR3 sequence is 18 residues long. The CDR3 region has the DNA TGTGCCAGCAGCCCAGACCAGATCGACAGGGCAGCTCCCTATGGCTACACCTTC. Its translation: CASSPDQIDRAAPYGYTF.

CDR3 DNA sequence: TGTGCCAGCTCACCAAGCAGGGAGACCCAGTACTTC. Translating gives CASSPSRETQYF. The rearrangement links TRBV18 to TRBJ2-5; no definite D call. The CDR3 length is 12 residues. The V end lost 2 bases, the J end lost 5 bases, and 6 bases lay between the germline ends. CDR1 is KGHSH and CDR2 is LQKENI in the germline V gene.

The chain couples TRBV6-6 to TRBJ1-1; 8 positions agree with TRBD1. Germline assignment: CDR1 MNHNY and CDR2 SVGAGI (reference sequence). The CDR3 is made up of 15 amino acids. Trimming removed 2 bases from V and 6 bases from J; junction bases left unmatched: 8. The CDR3 region is CASSYTGQGVSEAFF. In DNA form, the CDR3 reads TGTGCCAGCAGTTACACCGGACAGGGAGTCTCTGAAGCTTTCTTT.

This chain joins TRBV2 and TRBJ2-1; D is possibly TRBD2 (6 bases). This CDR3 has 13 amino acids. Trimming took off 6 bases at V and 7 bases at J, with 13 bases between the two ends. The germline V gene encodes CDR1 SNHLY and CDR2 FYNNEI. This chain's CDR3 is CASRVPGRNEQFF. The CDR3 coding sequence is TGTGCCAGCAGAGTTCCAGGGAGGAATGAGCAGTTCTTC.

This chain connects TRBV14 to TRBJ1-2; 10 bases are shared with TRBD1. V shed 4 bases, J shed 4 bases, and the junction held 6 bases outside the gene matches. The CDR3 length is 15 residues. Germline V gene lookup returns CDR1 SGHDN and CDR2 FVKESK. The CDR3 protein is CASSPGTGVSYGYTF. The DNA of the CDR3 is TGTGCCAGCAGCCCAGGGACAGGGGTGAGCTATGGCTACACCTTC.

This chain joins TRBV6-5 and TRBJ1-2, with D tentatively TRBD1 (6 bases). This CDR3 contains 15 residues. Germline V CDR1 and CDR2: MNHEY, SVGAGI. With 7 bases removed from V and 4 bases from J, the gap between germline ends came to 19 bases. CDR3 loop: CASMRPGESFYGYTF. As DNA, the CDR3 is TGTGCCAGCATGCGGCCAGGGGAATCATTCTATGGCTACACCTTC.

CDR3 amino acids: CATEVGQGGSNTEAFF. CDR3 in DNA: TGTGCCACCGAAGTTGGTCAGGGAGGGAGTAACACTGAAGCTTTCTTT. The chain employs TRBV24-1 and TRBJ1-1; tentative D call: TRBD1 (5 bases). Germline V gives CDR1 KGHDR, CDR2 SFDVKD. V lost 9 bases and J lost 2, with 21 bases in between. The length of the CDR3 is 16 residues.

The V gene is TRBV9, the J gene TRBJ2-7; TRBD2 might be the D (5 bases). The CDR3 runs 15 residues. Germline V gene lookup returns CDR1 SGDLS and CDR2 YYNGEE. The V gene lost 0 bases and the J gene lost 2 bases, with 12 bases spanning the gap. The CDR3 sequence: CASSVATGITYEQYF. Here the CDR3 DNA reads TGTGCCAGCAGCGTAGCTACGGGGATTACCTACGAGCAGTACTTC.

This clone is a singleton in its sample. Other DNA variants within this sample encode the same CDR3. The chain employs TRBV29-1 and TRBJ1-1; D is unclear. The CDR3 length is 12 residues. The V end was cut by 4 bases, the J end by 1 base, with 7 bases between. The germline CDR1 and CDR2 sequences are SQVTM and ANQGSEA. CDR3: CSVGTGNTEAFF. In DNA, the CDR3 is TGCAGCGTTGGGACGGGGAACACTGAAGCTTTCTTT.

Written as DNA, the CDR3 is TGTGCCAGCAGCTTAGACGCGTATGGCTACACCTTC. Translated: CASSLDAYGYTF. The chain joins TRBV5-6 to TRBJ1-2; D remains unclear. CDR1 and CDR2 from the germline V gene are SGHDT and YYEEEE. CDR3 length: 12 residues. The V end was cut by 2 bases, the J end by 5 bases, with 7 bases between.